Listed here are 32 T cell receptor beta chains from one sample, sequenced in a study of blood T cell repertoires in COVID-19 (TCRdb year 2020). The library was made by the immunoSEQ multiplex PCR assay. TCRdb retrieved this table from immuneACCESS and kept in-frame rearrangements only. Not all clones are present; in checked studies, unresolved V genes account for under half, and no reason is known for the remainder. In this sample the table shows 150,000 to 200,000 clones, 80% to 90% of which occur a single time. Of the sample, approximately 11% falls within the top ten clones. The specimen was peripheral blood. These receptors came from a human donor with active or convalescent COVID-19. The donor label of this sample is uncertain.

This clone appeared a single time. The V call is TRBV3-1 (or the pseudogene TRBV3-2), the J call TRBJ2-7; D gene uncertain. The germline V gene encodes CDR1 LGHDT and CDR2 YNNKEL (reference sequence). The CDR3 contains 15 residues. Deletions cut 0 bases from V and 1 base from J, with 10 bases between. CDR3 bases: TGTGCCAGCAGCCAAGACCCGCAGGATTCCTACGAGCAGTACTTC. Translated: CASSQDPQDSYEQYF.

The rearrangement uses TRBV13 and TRBJ2-1; D is perhaps TRBD2 (7 bases). The germline V and J ends were trimmed by 6 bases and 5 bases, with 20 bases remaining between them. CDR1 and CDR2 from the germline V gene are PRHDT and FYEKMQ (reference sequence). The CDR3 is made up of 16 amino acids. CDR3 in DNA: TGTGCCAGCAGTCGCCCCTTTGGGAGGGGGAACAATGAGCAGTTCTTC. It codes for CASSRPFGRGNNEQFF.

The rearrangement uses TRBV6-5 and TRBJ1-1; D possibly corresponds to TRBD1 (5 bases). V was clipped by 5 bases and J by 8 bases, with 18 bases between them. The CDR3 sequence is 14 residues long. The germline V gene encodes CDR1 MNHEY and CDR2 SVGAGI. The CDR3 nucleotides read TGTGCCAGCAGTACCCTCTTGGGGGGGGTGGAAGCTTTCTTT. Translated: CASSTLLGGVEAFF.

V gene TRBV28 combines with J gene TRBJ2-3; a possible D gene is TRBD2 (7 bases). Trimming removed 6 bases at V and 7 bases at J, with 14 bases between. Germline lookup yields CDR1 MDHEN and CDR2 SYDVKM. The CDR3 is 13 amino acids. The CDR3 sequence: CASRGGGKNTQYF. CDR3 sequence (DNA): TGTGCCAGCAGGGGCGGGGGCAAAAATACGCAGTATTTT.

The rearrangement links TRBV6-5 to TRBJ1-1; 8 nucleotides align to TRBD1. This CDR3 region has 14 residues. CDR1 and CDR2 (germline): MNHEY, SVGAGI. V was pared by 6 bases and J by 7 bases, with 10 bases of the junction left unmatched. The CDR3 sequence is CASSLDRDRYEAFF. The CDR3 DNA sequence: TGTGCCAGCAGCCTGGACAGGGACCGGTATGAAGCTTTCTTT.

This clone appeared a single time. V and J are TRBV7-9 and TRBJ1-1, with 7 bases lining up with TRBD1. The V segment lost 5 bases and the J segment 7 bases; nucleotides outside the gene matches: 19. Germline V gene lookup returns CDR1 SEHNR and CDR2 FQNEAQ (reference sequence). CDR3 length equals 17 residues. CDR3 loop: CASSPLAGDSRRGEAFF. DNA for the CDR3: TGTGCCAGCAGCCCCCTGGCCGGGGACAGCCGGCGGGGTGAAGCTTTCTTT. The entire variable domain, with the rest obtained from reference TRBV7-9 and TRBJ1-1, is as follows: DTGVSQNPRHKITKRGQNVTFRCDPISEHNRLYWYRQTLGQGPEFLTYFQNEAQLEKSRLLSDRFSAERPKGSFSTLEIQRTEQGDSAMYLCASSPLAGDSRRGEAFFGQGTRLTVV.

The V and J genes are TRBV18 and TRBJ2-1, with 9 positions matching TRBD2. Germline CDR1 is KGHSH and CDR2 is LQKENI. The CDR3 spans 14 residues. The V and J ends lost 4 bases and 5 bases, in that order; junction bases with no gene match: 3. The CDR3 spells CASSHSGGHNEQFF. CDR3 nucleotides: TGTGCCAGCTCACATAGCGGGGGCCACAATGAGCAGTTCTTC.

The chain recombines TRBV2 with TRBJ2-3, with 7 bases identical to TRBD2. V lost 5 bases and J lost 2; bases outside the gene matches: 10. This CDR3 has 16 residues. Germline CDR1 is SNHLY and CDR2 is FYNNEI. CDR3 region: CASSWDRSGVTDTQYF. CDR3 in DNA: TGTGCCAGCAGTTGGGACCGGAGCGGGGTCACAGATACGCAGTATTTT.

The chain uses TRBV28 and TRBJ2-7; TRBD1 matches 10 bases. Germline CDR1 reads MDHEN; CDR2 reads SYDVKM. The CDR3 contains 16 residues. J lost 2 bases, V lost 5 bases, and 9 bases had no gene match. CDR3 nucleotides: TGTGCCAGCAGTCCCCCCTTGGGACAGGGGACCTACGAGCAGTACTTC. It codes for CASSPPLGQGTYEQYF.

The rearrangement joins TRBV7-9 to TRBJ2-3, with 14 nucleotides matching TRBD2. CDR1 and CDR2 (germline): SEHNR, FQNEAQ (reference sequence). The CDR3 loop spans 18 amino acids. After removal of 5 bases from V and 2 bases from J, the junction contained 9 bases not matched to a gene. The CDR3 is CASSPRATSGRVTDTQYF. As DNA, the CDR3 is TGTGCCAGCAGCCCAAGGGCGACTAGCGGGAGGGTCACAGATACGCAGTATTTT.

The chain joins TRBV6-2 or TRBV6-3 to TRBJ1-2; D not certain. Germline lookup yields CDR1 MNHEY and CDR2 SVGEGT. V was clipped by 4 bases and J by 3 bases, with 6 bases between them. This CDR3 is built from 12 residues. The CDR3 DNA sequence: TGTGCCAGCAGTTTTTCGGACTATGGCTACACCTTC. Amino acid sequence: CASSFSDYGYTF.

The chain recombines TRBV6-5 with TRBJ2-5; possibly TRBD1 for D (6 bases). The CDR3 is 13 amino acids. Germline V gene data show CDR1 as MNHEY and CDR2 as SVGAGI. Deletions cut 6 bases from V and 2 bases from J, with 10 bases between. CDR3 nucleotide sequence: TGTGCCAGCAGCGCGACAGGACAAGAGACCCAGTACTTC. Translation: CASSATGQETQYF.

The chain joins TRBV5-4 to TRBJ2-1, with TRBD2 as a possible D gene (5 bases). From germline, CDR1 is SGHNT and CDR2 YYREEE (reference sequence). V was pared by 3 bases and J by 0 bases, with 10 bases between. CDR3 size: 15 residues. CDR3 region: CASSSREGSYNEQFF. The CDR3 DNA sequence: TGTGCCAGCAGCTCCCGGGAAGGCTCCTACAATGAGCAGTTCTTC. Full variable domain (outside the CDR3, taken from reference TRBV5-4 and TRBJ2-1): ETGVTQSPTHLIKTRGQQVTLRCSSQSGHNTVSWYQQALGQGPQFIFQYYREEENGRGNFPPRFSGLQFPNYSSELNVNALELDDSALYLCASSSREGSYNEQFFGPGTRLTVL.

The chain employs TRBV15 and TRBJ2-7, with D unclear. Germline values: CDR1 LNHNV, CDR2 YYDKDF (reference sequence). The CDR3 extends over 14 amino acids. Between the trimmed V and J ends, which lost 1 base and 2 bases, there was a span of 9 bases. The CDR3 is CATSRGGSAYEQYF. As DNA, the CDR3 is TGTGCCACCAGCAGAGGCGGTTCGGCCTACGAGCAGTACTTC.

The rearrangement joins TRBV12-5 to TRBJ2-5, with D possibly being TRBD1 (6 bases). Germline-derived CDR1 and CDR2 are LGHNT and FRNRAP. V lost 5 bases and J lost 4, with 14 bases in between. This CDR3 is built from 14 residues. CDR3 in DNA: TGTGCTAGTGGTGGGGACACTGGAGGAGAGACCCAGTACTTC. This sequence encodes CASGGDTGGETQYF.

The gene calls are TRBV5-4 and TRBJ2-1; the D is unclear. This CDR3 comprises 15 residues. Germline assignment: CDR1 SGHNT and CDR2 YYREEE (reference sequence). V shed 0 bases and J shed 4 bases, with 11 bases lying between them. CDR3 DNA: TGTGCCAGCAGCTTGGGCGGTAAACAATACAATGAGCAGTTCTTC. Translation: CASSLGGKQYNEQFF.

The chain combines TRBV6-1 with TRBJ1-5; possible D gene TRBD1, 6 bases. The V end lost 0 bases, the J end lost 5 bases, and 17 bases lay between the germline ends. This CDR3 has 17 amino acids. Germline assignment: CDR1 MNHNS and CDR2 SASEGT. The CDR3 nucleotides read TGTGCCAGCAGTGAAGCGCTAGGGGGGGCAAGGTATCAGCCCCAGCATTTT. This codes for CASSEALGGARYQPQHF.

The V call is TRBV7-9, the J call TRBJ2-3; possibly TRBD1 for D (5 bases). Trimming shortened V by 2 bases and J by 6 bases, and 9 bases separated the two germline ends. The CDR3 has 13 amino acids. Germline CDR1 reads SEHNR; CDR2 reads FQNEAQ (reference sequence). The CDR3, as DNA: TGTGCCAGCAGCTTATTACACAGGGATACGCAGTATTTT. Its protein product is CASSLLHRDTQYF.

The chain has TRBV18 and TRBJ2-3; 8 positions match TRBD2. After removal of 0 bases from V and 5 bases from J, the junction contained 7 bases not matched to a gene. Germline V CDR1 and CDR2: KGHSH, LQKENI. This CDR3 is 16 amino acids long. The CDR3 DNA follows: TGTGCCAGCTCACCACCGCTAGCGGGCGGGGGAGATACGCAGTATTTT. As protein: CASSPPLAGGGDTQYF.

In its sample, this clone was seen a few times. The chain combines TRBV5-6 with TRBJ2-3; a weak D match, TRBD2 (5 bases). Deletions cut 4 bases from V and 2 bases from J, with 17 bases between. Per germline, CDR1 SGHDT and CDR2 YYEEEE. CDR3 length: 16 residues. The CDR3 here is CASSALGVGATDTQYF. The CDR3 DNA is TGTGCCAGCAGCGCCCTCGGGGTGGGTGCCACAGATACGCAGTATTTT.

The chain combines TRBV10-1 with TRBJ2-5, with 7 bases lining up with TRBD2. The CDR3 totals 15 residues. V shed 0 bases, J shed 9 bases, and the junction held 10 bases outside the gene matches. Germline V gene lookup returns CDR1 WNHNN and CDR2 SYGVQD (reference sequence). The CDR3 bases are TGCGCCAGCAGTGAGTCGGGTTCGGTCCGGGGGGCCCAGTACTTC. It is translated as CASSESGSVRGAQYF.

The genes are TRBV28 and TRBJ1-6; possible D gene TRBD1, 5 bases. CDR1 and CDR2 from the germline V gene are MDHEN and SYDVKM. This CDR3 is 15 amino acids long. Trimming removed 3 bases from V and 7 bases from J, with 13 bases in between. The CDR3 loop reads CASSFVGGENSPLHF. CDR3 sequence (DNA): TGTGCCAGCAGTTTTGTCGGGGGGGAAAATTCACCCCTCCACTTT.

This sequence joins TRBV25-1 and TRBJ2-3, with D perhaps matching TRBD2 (5 bases). Germline CDR1 is MGHDK and CDR2 is SYGVNS. Between the trimmed V and J ends, which lost 2 bases and 8 bases, there was a span of 14 bases. CDR3 size: 14 residues. CDR3 sequence reads: CASSEGLGRGTQYF. DNA for the CDR3: TGTGCCAGCAGTGAAGGTTTGGGCCGGGGTACGCAGTATTTT.

The chain recombines TRBV19 with TRBJ1-1, with a weak D call TRBD1 (5 bases). Germline assignment: CDR1 LNHDA and CDR2 SQIVND (reference sequence). V gave up 5 bases and J gave up 1 base, with 14 bases separating them. This CDR3 comprises 15 residues. CDR3 nucleotides: TGTGCCAGTAGTCGACATGGGGCGAAGAACACTGAAGCTTTCTTT. Its protein product is CASSRHGAKNTEAFF.

This sequence joins TRBV30 and TRBJ2-7; D is ambiguous. V lost 1 base, J lost 0 bases, and 7 bases lay in between. The CDR3 is 13 residues long. Germline V CDR1 and CDR2: GTSNPN, SVGIG (reference sequence). The CDR3 loop is CAWSGLFSYEQYF. In DNA form, the CDR3 reads TGTGCCTGGAGTGGGCTGTTCTCCTACGAGCAGTACTTC.

V is TRBV25-1 and J is TRBJ1-2, with D maybe TRBD1 (5 bases). The CDR3 covers 13 residues. Per the germline V gene, CDR1 is MGHDK and CDR2 is SYGVNS. Between the trimmed V and J ends, which lost 4 bases and 4 bases, there was a span of 10 bases. The CDR3 protein is CASSVTGGYGYTF. The CDR3 nucleotides read TGTGCCAGCAGTGTTACAGGCGGCTATGGCTACACCTTC.

CDR3 nucleotides: TGTGCCATACGTAGCGGGGGGGCCCAAGAGACCCAGTACTTC. Translated, it gives CAIRSGGAQETQYF. The V gene is TRBV28, the J gene TRBJ2-5, with 11 bases aligning to TRBD2. The CDR3 covers 14 residues. The V segment lost 10 bases and the J segment 1 base; nucleotides outside the gene matches: 5. Germline V lookup: CDR1 MDHEN, CDR2 SYDVKM.

With regard to this clone: Within the sample, other DNA sequences also encode this same CDR3. This chain joins TRBV2 and TRBJ2-3, with D maybe TRBD2 (6 bases). The CDR3 sequence is 14 residues long. The V end was cut by 6 bases, the J end by 0 bases, with 10 bases between. Germline CDR1 SNHLY, CDR2 FYNNEI. CDR3 bases: TGTGCCAGCAGGGGGGGACCTAGCACAGATACGCAGTATTTT. It encodes CASRGGPSTDTQYF.

This clone was seen a single time. The CDR3 region has the DNA TGTGCCAGCAGCGTCGGGACTAGCGGGGGGTCTCGATTCGAAGAGACCCAGTACTTC. It specifies CASSVGTSGGSRFEETQYF. The V call is TRBV9, the J call TRBJ2-5, with 15 bases fitting TRBD2. This CDR3 has 19 amino acids. J was trimmed by 3 bases and V by 2 bases; bases with no gene match: 11. In germline, CDR1 is SGDLS, CDR2 YYNGEE.

The V gene is TRBV7-2, the J gene TRBJ1-5; no firm D call. Trimming cost V 4 bases and J 0 bases, with 16 bases left between them. Germline values: CDR1 SGHTA, CDR2 FQGNSA. This CDR3 is built from 17 residues. The DNA of the CDR3 is TGTGCCAGCAGCTACCTACCCACCCTTTATAGCAATCAGCCCCAGCATTTT. Translating gives CASSYLPTLYSNQPQHF.

The J gene is TRBJ2-1, the V gene TRBV20-1; 7 nucleotides line up with TRBD1. The CDR3 extends over 17 amino acids. CDR1 is DFQATT and CDR2 is SNEGSKA in the germline V gene (reference sequence). The V and J ends lost 3 bases and 7 bases, in that order; junction bases with no gene match: 18. CDR3 in amino acids: CSASLMGMGTDQNEQFF. For the CDR3, the DNA is TGCAGTGCTAGTCTTATGGGTATGGGGACAGACCAAAATGAGCAGTTCTTC.

This clone occurred a few times. The chain recombines TRBV7-2 with TRBJ2-7; TRBD1 matches at 12 bases. The ends lost 1 base at V and 4 bases at J; junction bases unmatched: 5. Germline V gives CDR1 SGHTA, CDR2 FQGNSA. The CDR3 extends over 16 amino acids. The CDR3 spells CASSLVGGQGAYEQYF. As DNA, the CDR3 is TGTGCCAGCAGCTTAGTTGGGGGACAGGGGGCTTACGAGCAGTACTTC.